One and the same sample provided the 21 T cell receptor beta chains below, sequenced in a study of beta chain features in type 1 diabetes. TCRB transcripts that were expressed got sequenced, as all of the isolated RNA had been reverse transcribed. The table came from immunoSEQ multiplex PCR; TCRdb's copy has only in-frame clones and leaves some out. The sample yields about 320,000 clones, 12% to 15% seen once. Sequenced material: central memory CD4+ T cells from blood. These receptors all stem from a man aged 25-45 years in good health.

Worth noting for this clone: Other DNA sequences in the sample encode the same CDR3. V gene TRBV7-2 combines with J gene TRBJ2-1; TRBD1 matches at 8 bases. The V and J ends lost 3 bases and 4 bases, in that order; junction bases with no gene match: 5. The CDR3 contains 15 residues. Germline CDR1 reads SGHTA; CDR2 reads FQGNSA. CDR3: CASSFGQGPYNEQFF. As DNA, the CDR3 is TGTGCCAGCAGCTTTGGACAGGGACCATACAATGAGCAGTTCTTC.

This rearrangement joins TRBV27 to TRBJ1-6; 10 nucleotides align to TRBD1. Germline values: CDR1 MNHEY, CDR2 SMNVEV (reference sequence). The CDR3 has 15 residues. V lost 7 bases and J lost 10; bases outside the gene matches: 10. CDR3 protein: CASNQPGTGDSPLHF. CDR3 in DNA: TGTGCCAGCAATCAACCCGGGACAGGGGACTCACCCCTCCACTTT.

This clone turned up a few times. The rearrangement uses TRBV7-2 and TRBJ1-1; a weak D match, TRBD1 (5 bases). The CDR3 is 13 amino acids. Trimming pared 7 bases from V and 7 bases from J, leaving 16 bases between. Germline V gene data show CDR1 as SGHTA and CDR2 as FQGNSA. CDR3 nucleotides: TGTGCCAGCACCGTGGGGCGCGTAGGTGAAGCTTTCTTT. It yields the protein CASTVGRVGEAFF.

This clone was seen a few times. The chain joins TRBV14 to TRBJ2-2, with 10 bases lining up with TRBD2. The CDR3 runs to 17 residues. V lost 0 bases and J lost 6; bases outside the gene matches: 7. CDR1 SGHDN and CDR2 FVKESK come from the germline V gene. In DNA, the CDR3 is TGTGCCAGCAGCCAAGATTTGCTAGCGGGAGCCTCCGGGGAGCTGTTTTTT. This translates into CASSQDLLAGASGELFF.

There are a few counts of this clone. The rearrangement joins TRBV13 to TRBJ2-5, with D unclear. The germline V gene encodes CDR1 PRHDT and CDR2 FYEKMQ (reference sequence). V was cut by 5 bases and J by 11 bases, with 12 bases left in between. CDR3 length: 11 residues. CDR3 sequence reads: CASSVSRHQYF. The CDR3 bases are TGTGCCAGCAGCGTATCACGCCATCAGTACTTC.

This clone has only a few counts. This chain links TRBV29-1 with TRBJ1-1; D is unclear. The CDR3 length is 15 residues. V was trimmed by 3 bases and J by 0 bases, leaving 14 bases between them. From germline, CDR1 is SQVTM and CDR2 ANQGSEA. CDR3 loop: CSVEATTPMNTEAFF. Here the CDR3 DNA reads TGCAGCGTTGAGGCGACGACCCCTATGAACACTGAAGCTTTCTTT.

The sample holds a few counts of this clone. The chain links TRBV6-1 to TRBJ2-7; 9 bases are shared with TRBD1. The CDR3 totals 15 residues. Looked up from germline, CDR1 is MNHNS and CDR2 is SASEGT. The trim removed 6 bases at V and 2 bases at J, leaving 8 bases unmatched. This CDR3 is CASRAGTGLTYEQYF. Written as DNA, the CDR3 is TGTGCCAGCAGAGCAGGGACAGGGCTTACCTACGAGCAGTACTTC.

The chain uses TRBV7-2 and TRBJ2-7, with D possibly matching TRBD1 (6 bases). Germline CDR1 and CDR2: SGHTA and FQGNSA. V was shortened by 3 bases and J by 3 bases, with 9 bases between the two germline ends. The CDR3 is 13 amino acids. The CDR3 DNA sequence: TGTGCCAGCAGCTTCCAACAGGGCTACGAGCAGTACGTC. Translation: CASSFQQGYEQYV.

This clone was recorded a few times. This rearrangement joins TRBV6-5 to TRBJ2-7; D perhaps matches TRBD1 (6 bases). Germline assignment: CDR1 MNHEY and CDR2 SVGAGI. Trimming left V 2 bases short and J 5 bases short, with 13 bases between. This CDR3 comprises 14 residues. This CDR3 is CASSYRGIEDEQYF. The CDR3 DNA sequence: TGTGCCAGCAGTTACAGGGGGATTGAGGACGAGCAGTACTTC.

This clone showed up just a few times. The genes are TRBV11-1 and TRBJ2-1; TRBD1 aligns across 8 bases. The CDR3 totals 18 residues. V dropped 2 bases and J dropped 3; count of bases not matched to a gene: 12. Germline V gene sequence: CDR1 SGHAT, CDR2 FQDESV (reference sequence). The CDR3 region is CASSLIQGGFSYYNEQFF. The CDR3 coding sequence is TGTGCCAGCAGCTTAATACAGGGGGGTTTTTCCTACTACAATGAGCAGTTCTTC.

This clone was found a few times. This sequence joins TRBV28 and TRBJ2-5; perhaps TRBD2 as D (6 bases). This CDR3 spans 13 amino acids. V shed 4 bases and J shed 3 bases, with 9 bases lying between them. Germline V gene sequence: CDR1 MDHEN, CDR2 SYDVKM. The CDR3 region is CASSSGSKETQYF. In DNA form, the CDR3 reads TGTGCCAGCAGTTCCGGGAGTAAAGAGACCCAGTACTTC.

This clone was counted a few times. The chain carries TRBV15 and TRBJ1-1, with D unresolved. V shed 1 base and J shed 1 base, with 10 bases lying between them. CDR1 is LNHNV and CDR2 is YYDKDF in the germline V gene (reference sequence). The CDR3 loop spans 15 amino acids. As DNA, the CDR3 is TGTGCCACCAGCAGAGTTACGCAGTCGAACACTGAAGCTTTCTTT. Translating gives CATSRVTQSNTEAFF.

This clone was found many times. This chain connects TRBV7-9 to TRBJ2-7; tentative D call: TRBD1 (6 bases). V was shortened by 4 bases and J by 5 bases, with 9 bases between the two germline ends. The CDR3 length is 12 residues. The germline gives CDR1 SEHNR, CDR2 FQNEAQ (reference sequence). CDR3 sequence: CASSWDTHEQYF. CDR3 nucleotides: TGTGCCAGCAGCTGGGACACCCACGAGCAGTACTTC.

This clone was found a few times. This sample also contains other DNA sequences that code for the same CDR3. The rearrangement uses TRBV4-2 and TRBJ1-2; weak D call: TRBD1 (5 bases). V was trimmed by 2 bases and J by 8 bases, leaving 12 bases between them. The V gene's germline CDR1 is LGHNA and CDR2 YNFKEQ. The CDR3 length is 13 residues. The CDR3 is CASSQTGFVGYTF. CDR3 nucleotide sequence: TGTGCCAGCAGCCAAACAGGTTTTGTAGGCTACACCTTC.

V is TRBV11-3 and J is TRBJ2-1; a weak D match, TRBD2 (6 bases). The ends were cut back, 4 bases at V and 9 bases at J, with 19 bases in the middle. The V gene's germline CDR1 is SGHNT and CDR2 YENEEA. The CDR3 totals 15 residues. The CDR3 bases are TGTGCCAGCAGCTCCAGCCGCGGAGGGGATGGTGAGCAGTTCTTC. This sequence encodes CASSSSRGGDGEQFF.

About this clone: In the same sample, other DNA sequences code for this CDR3. CDR3 in DNA: TGTGCCAGCAGTTCAAGCTCCTACAATGAGCAGTTCTTC. This encodes CASSSSSYNEQFF. The gene calls are TRBV6-5 and TRBJ2-1, with no clear D. V lost 4 bases to trimming and J lost 0 bases, with 4 bases between them. CDR3 length: 13 amino acids. Germline CDR1 MNHEY, CDR2 SVGAGI.

This clone has at least ten counts. The CDR3 protein is CASSQADRVVNNEQFF. CDR3 nucleotides: TGCGCCAGCAGCCAAGCGGACAGGGTGGTAAACAATGAGCAGTTCTTC. This chain joins TRBV4-3 and TRBJ2-1, with 8 bases that match TRBD1. The CDR3 totals 16 residues. Trimming removed 1 base from V and 5 bases from J; junction bases left unmatched: 7. CDR1 is LGHNA, CDR2 YSLEER, per germline.

The rearrangement uses TRBV30 and TRBJ1-2; no clear D. Trimming removed 2 bases from V and 3 bases from J, with 13 bases in between. CDR1 and CDR2 (germline): GTSNPN, SVGIG (reference sequence). CDR3 size: 14 residues. The CDR3 loop reads CAWSLVSGDYGYTF. The DNA for the CDR3 is TGTGCCTGGAGTCTAGTTTCAGGCGACTATGGCTACACCTTC.

The V gene is TRBV14, the J gene TRBJ2-7; 8 bases are shared with TRBD2. Germline V gene lookup returns CDR1 SGHDN and CDR2 FVKESK. CDR3 length equals 16 residues. V lost 4 bases and J lost 8; bases outside the gene matches: 16. The DNA of the CDR3 is TGTGCCAGCAGCCTTCTCGCGGGTAGCGGGATTTACCAGCAGTACGTC. Its protein product is CASSLLAGSGIYQQYV.

This clone turned up a few times. This same CDR3 is encoded by further DNA sequences in the sample. This sequence joins TRBV7-9 and TRBJ1-1, with D perhaps TRBD1 (6 bases). Trimming stripped 6 bases from V and 2 bases from J, with 13 bases between. The CDR3 runs 14 residues. Germline V gives CDR1 SEHNR, CDR2 FQNEAQ (reference sequence). DNA for the CDR3: TGTGCCAGCAGTCAGGGGACGGGAAACACTGAAGCTTTCTTT. This gives the protein CASSQGTGNTEAFF. The full variable domain, with the rest looked up from reference TRBV7-9 and TRBJ1-1, is DTGVSQNPRHKITKRGQNVTFRCDPISEHNRLYWYRQTLGQGPEFLTYFQNEAQLEKSRLLSDRFSAERPKGSFSTLEIQRTEQGDSAMYLCASSQGTGNTEAFFGQGTRLTVV.

This chain uses TRBV27 with TRBJ1-1; perhaps TRBD1 as D (5 bases). The V and J ends lost 6 bases and 0 bases respectively, with 11 bases between them. This CDR3 has 14 amino acids. Germline V gene lookup returns CDR1 MNHEY and CDR2 SMNVEV (reference sequence). DNA for the CDR3: TGTGCCAGCAGCAGGGTTGCCGTGAACACTGAAGCTTTCTTT. It translates to CASSRVAVNTEAFF.